The clone carrying this TCR beta chain was counted a few times. This entry comes from a study of early T cells in non-severe SARS-CoV-2 infection. Trimming took off 5 bases at V and 6 bases at J, with 14 bases between the two ends. This CDR3 comprises 13 residues. Germline lookup yields CDR1 MNHEY and CDR2 SVGAGI. TCRdb analysed the 5' RACE reads with MiXCR anew, one entry per CDR3 protein. The table lists 50,000 to 70,000 distinct CDR3 sequences, around 12% of them singletons, with less than 1.5% in the top ten. This receptor was identified in an adult who was a healthcare worker with PCR-confirmed SARS-CoV-2 infection or an uninfected control (not recorded which). Sequenced material: whole blood. The J gene is TRBJ2-7, the V gene TRBV6-5; D might be TRBD1 (5 bases). The CDR3: CASSTTGAGEQYF. CDR3 DNA sequence: TGTGCCAGCAGTACCACTGGGGCAGGCGAGCAGTACTTC.